This T cell receptor (beta chain) was recovered during a study of a mutant IDH1 vaccine in newly diagnosed glioma. Broader study findings: Among top peripheral T cell clonotypes, changes seemed unrelated to pseudoprogression.

Concerning this clone: Its antigen remains unidentified.

Time point given: baseline, week 1 (first vaccination visit). As to treatment: pre-vaccination baseline after standard-of-care therapy. The assay was immunoSEQ multiplex PCR, and TCRdb's table has in-frame clones only and misses some. Found here are about 98,000 clones, about 90% of them singletons; the top ten hold roughly 0.61%. Sequencing was performed on PBMCs, taken from a glioma patient treated with radiotherapy, temozolomide or both. This clonotype was obtained from a woman aged 45 to 65 with glioma.

The CDR3 bases are TGTGCCAGCAGCCCGGGACTAGCAAATCAGCCCCAGCATTTT. It translates to CASSPGLANQPQHF. The chain combines TRBV7-9 with TRBJ1-5, with TRBD1 as a possible D gene (5 bases). The CDR3 spans 14 residues. Trimming left V 5 bases short and J 4 bases short, with 12 bases between. Germline V gives CDR1 SEHNR, CDR2 FQNEAQ (reference sequence).